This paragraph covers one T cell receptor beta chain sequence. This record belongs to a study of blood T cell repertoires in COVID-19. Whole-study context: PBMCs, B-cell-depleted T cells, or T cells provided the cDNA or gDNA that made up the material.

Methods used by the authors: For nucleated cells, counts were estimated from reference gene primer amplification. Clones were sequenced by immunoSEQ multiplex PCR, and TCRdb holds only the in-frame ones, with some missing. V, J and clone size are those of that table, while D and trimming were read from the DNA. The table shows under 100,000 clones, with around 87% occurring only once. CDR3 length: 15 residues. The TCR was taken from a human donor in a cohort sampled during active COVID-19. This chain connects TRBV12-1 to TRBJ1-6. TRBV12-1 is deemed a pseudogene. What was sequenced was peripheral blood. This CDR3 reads CASSFGYDNSSPLHF. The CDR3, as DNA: TGTGCCAGCAGCTTTGGCTATGATAATAGCTCACCCCTCCACTTT.